Each of the 8 T cell receptor beta chains below was sequenced from the same sample in a study of response to subunit inactivated influenza vaccine (dated by TCRdb to 2017 to 2018). Preparation of the library involved RT-PCR. TCRdb shows the sequencer as Illumina HiSeq 2500. TCRdb reanalyzed the raw reads on its own, using fastp at Q25 for trimming and MiXCR for clone calling, and kept in-frame beta chains. CDR3 protein duplicates are merged, each entry listing the most common genes and DNA. For this sample the table gives just under 550,000 distinct CDR3 sequences, of which around 21% were detected only once. The biggest ten clones account for approximately 3% of the sample. These data were also filed under a second study, of T cells expressing NK-cell markers. As described in the second report: TCR beta cDNA libraries were prepared using 5'RACE template switching, which introduced a universal primer site and unique molecular identifiers.

The material sequenced was CD4+ T cells sorted from PBMCs, taken 12 days after vaccination. Every receptor here comes from a man aged 45-60 years who received an inactivated influenza vaccine. Donor details come from another sample of the same person, matched by shared clones.

This clonotype was counted only a few times. The chain uses TRBV5-1 and TRBJ2-2; D is tentatively TRBD1 or TRBD2 (5 bases each). V lost 0 bases and J lost 6, with 9 bases in between. Germline V gene lookup returns CDR1 SGHRS and CDR2 YFSETQ. This CDR3 has 14 amino acids. The CDR3 region is CASSLVLGPGELFF. The CDR3 DNA sequence: TGCGCCAGCAGCTTGGTACTGGGACCCGGGGAGCTGTTTTTT.

The rearrangement links TRBV30 to TRBJ1-4; TRBD1 matches 10 bases. Germline trimming cut 0 bases from V and 8 bases from J; bases unmatched to any gene: 6. Germline V gene data show CDR1 as GTSNPN and CDR2 as SVGIG (reference sequence). The CDR3 has 15 residues. The CDR3 loop is CAWSVLGTGEEKLFF. CDR3 coding DNA: TGTGCCTGGAGTGTACTCGGGACAGGGGAAGAAAAACTGTTTTTT.

The J gene is TRBJ1-5, the V gene TRBV24-1; D may be TRBD1 (6 bases). The CDR3 has 13 residues. Trimming took off 6 bases at V and 5 bases at J, with 10 bases between the two ends. CDR1 KGHDR and CDR2 SFDVKD come from the germline V gene. CDR3 region: CATSLGGYQPQHF. DNA of the CDR3: TGTGCCACCAGTTTAGGGGGGTATCAGCCCCAGCATTTT.

This clonotype has a handful of counts. The J gene is TRBJ2-3, the V gene TRBV5-1, with 14 positions matching TRBD2. The J segment lost 2 bases and the V segment lost 4 bases, leaving 6 bases of the junction unmatched. The CDR3 totals 17 residues. CDR1 is SGHRS and CDR2 is YFSETQ in the germline V gene. The CDR3 reads CASSRGLAGANTDTQYF. CDR3 coding DNA: TGCGCCAGCAGCAGGGGACTAGCGGGAGCAAACACAGATACGCAGTATTTT. The full variable domain, rest sourced from reference TRBV5-1 and TRBJ2-3, is KAGVTQTPRYLIKTRGQQVTLSCSPISGHRSVSWYQQTPGQGLQFLFEYFSETQRNKGNFPGRFSGRQFSNSRSEMNVSTLELGDSALYLCASSRGLAGANTDTQYFGPGTRLTVL.

CDR3 region: CASSLRRPGTYEQYF. In nucleotides, the CDR3 is TGTGCCAGCAGTTTAAGACGGCCTGGGACCTACGAGCAGTACTTC. V is TRBV28 and J is TRBJ2-7; D gene ambiguous. Germline assignment: CDR1 MDHEN and CDR2 SYDVKM. The CDR3 covers 15 residues. V shed 2 bases and J shed 2 bases, with 13 bases lying between them.

This clonotype was detected many times. The rearrangement links TRBV20-1 to TRBJ1-1; D possibly corresponds to TRBD1 (5 bases). Germline V CDR1 and CDR2: DFQATT, SNEGSKA (reference sequence). V lost 6 bases and J 5 bases, leaving 10 bases between the germline ends. This CDR3 is built from 11 residues. The CDR3 coding sequence is TGCAGTGCCGTGCGGGGGACTGAAGCTTTCTTT. Translating gives CSAVRGTEAFF.

The V call is TRBV29-1, the J call TRBJ1-4, with a possible D match to TRBD1 (6 bases). V lost 6 bases, J lost 8 bases, and 13 bases lay in between. CDR1 and CDR2 from the germline V gene are SQVTM and ANQGSEA. CDR3 length: 12 residues. In DNA, the CDR3 is TGCAGCGTGCTCACTCAGGGGGAAAAACTGTTTTTT. Translation: CSVLTQGEKLFF.

This clonotype was seen only a few times. The rearrangement joins TRBV7-2 to TRBJ1-6; D is possibly TRBD1 (6 bases). Trimming shortened V by 0 bases and J by 7 bases, and 10 bases separated the two germline ends. Germline V gene sequence: CDR1 SGHTA, CDR2 FQGNSA. The CDR3 consists of 15 residues. CDR3 in amino acids: CASSLASGVNSPLHF. CDR3 coding DNA: TGTGCCAGCAGCTTAGCTTCAGGGGTCAATTCACCCCTCCACTTT.